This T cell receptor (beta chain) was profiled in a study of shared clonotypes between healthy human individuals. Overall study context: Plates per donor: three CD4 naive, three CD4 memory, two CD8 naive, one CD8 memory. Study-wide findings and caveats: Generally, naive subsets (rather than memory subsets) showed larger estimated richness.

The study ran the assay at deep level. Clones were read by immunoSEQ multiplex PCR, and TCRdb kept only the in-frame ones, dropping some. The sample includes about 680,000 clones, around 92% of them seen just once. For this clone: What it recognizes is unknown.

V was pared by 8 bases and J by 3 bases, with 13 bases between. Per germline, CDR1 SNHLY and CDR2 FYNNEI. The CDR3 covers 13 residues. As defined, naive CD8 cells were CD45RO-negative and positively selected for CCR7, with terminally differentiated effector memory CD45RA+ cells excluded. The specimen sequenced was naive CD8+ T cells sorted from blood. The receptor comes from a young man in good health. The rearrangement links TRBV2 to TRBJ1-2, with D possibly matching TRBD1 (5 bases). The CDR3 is CASAGRVDYGYTF. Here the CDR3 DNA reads TGTGCCAGCGCCGGCAGGGTAGACTATGGCTACACCTTC.